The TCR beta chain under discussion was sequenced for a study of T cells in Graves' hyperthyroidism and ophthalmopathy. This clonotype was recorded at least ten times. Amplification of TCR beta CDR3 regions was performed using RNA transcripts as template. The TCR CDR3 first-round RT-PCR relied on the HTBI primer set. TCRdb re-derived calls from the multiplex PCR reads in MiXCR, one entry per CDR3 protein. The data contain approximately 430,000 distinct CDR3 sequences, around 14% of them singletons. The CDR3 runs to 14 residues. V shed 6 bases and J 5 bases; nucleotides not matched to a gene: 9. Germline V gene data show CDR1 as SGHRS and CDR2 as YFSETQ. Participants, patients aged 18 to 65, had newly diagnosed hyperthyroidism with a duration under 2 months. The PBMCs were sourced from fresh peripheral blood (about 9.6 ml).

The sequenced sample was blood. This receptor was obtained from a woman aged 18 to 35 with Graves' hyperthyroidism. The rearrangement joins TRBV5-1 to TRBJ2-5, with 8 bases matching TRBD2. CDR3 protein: CASNHPRGGETQYF. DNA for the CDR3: TGCGCCAGCAATCATCCACGGGGGGGTGAGACCCAGTACTTC.